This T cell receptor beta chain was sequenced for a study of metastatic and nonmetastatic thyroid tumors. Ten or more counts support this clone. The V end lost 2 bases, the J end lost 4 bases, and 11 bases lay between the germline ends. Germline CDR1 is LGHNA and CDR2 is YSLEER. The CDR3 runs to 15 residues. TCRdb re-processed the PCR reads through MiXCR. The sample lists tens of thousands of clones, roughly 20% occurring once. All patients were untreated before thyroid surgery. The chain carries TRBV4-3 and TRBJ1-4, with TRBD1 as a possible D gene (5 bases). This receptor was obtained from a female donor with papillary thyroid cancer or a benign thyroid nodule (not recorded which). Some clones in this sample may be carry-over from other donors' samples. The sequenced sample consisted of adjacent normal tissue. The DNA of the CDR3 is TGCGCCAGCAGCCAACACCAGGGAGGTAATGAAAAACTGTTTTTT. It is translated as CASSQHQGGNEKLFF.